Listed here are 4 T cell receptor beta chains from one sample, sequenced in a study of Ad26.COV2.S vaccination and SARS-CoV-2 variants. Assay used: immunoSEQ multiplex PCR; TCRdb lists only in-frame clones, some missing. The table has approximately 360,000 clones, 83% seen once. Treatment defined: roughly 19 received Ad26.COV2.S at low or high dose, single or two shots; 5 received placebo; per-sample allocation not given. Sampling occurred on day 63 after the first vaccine or placebo injection. Sequencing used peripheral blood, obtained in a trial of Ad26.COV2.S vaccine versus placebo. These receptors all come from a person between 18 and 65 years old who received the Ad26.COV2.S COVID-19 vaccine or a placebo.

The V and J genes are TRBV18 and TRBJ1-6; a possible D gene is TRBD1 (6 bases). With 0 bases removed from V and 14 bases from J, the gap between germline ends came to 11 bases. CDR3 length: 13 amino acids. Germline V gene lookup returns CDR1 KGHSH and CDR2 LQKENI. The CDR3 bases are TGTGCCAGCTCACCACCGGGGGGCTCTTCCCTCCACTTT. Translation gives CASSPPGGSSLHF.

The V call is TRBV2, the J call TRBJ2-7; 10 nucleotides line up with TRBD2. There are 16 residues in the CDR3. Germline-derived CDR1 and CDR2 are SNHLY and FYNNEI. V lost 6 bases, J lost 1 base, and 9 bases stayed unmatched. The DNA for the CDR3 is TGTGCCAGCAGCCGTGGACTAGCGGTAGGTTCCTACGAGCAGTACTTC. Encoded protein: CASSRGLAVGSYEQYF.

This clone was seen just once. The CDR3 DNA reads TGTGCCAGCAGCTTGACCTTTTACGAGCAGTACTTC. Its protein is CASSLTFYEQYF. The rearrangement uses TRBV5-5 and TRBJ2-7; unclear D gene. The CDR3 spans 12 residues. Germline V gene sequence: CDR1 SGHKS, CDR2 YYEKEE (reference sequence). V was shortened by 1 base and J by 4 bases, with 6 bases between the two germline ends.

The gene calls are TRBV7-3 and TRBJ1-1, with D possibly TRBD1 on 5 matching bases. Per the germline V gene, CDR1 is SGHTA and CDR2 is FQGTGA. This CDR3 is 15 amino acids long. The V end was cut by 2 bases, the J end by 2 bases, with 12 bases between. DNA of the CDR3: TGTGCCAGCAGCTTAGGTTTGGGGACTAACACTGAAGCTTTCTTT. This translates into CASSLGLGTNTEAFF.